This note documents a single T cell receptor (beta chain) sequence. Antigen: not known. CDR1 and CDR2 (germline): KGHDR, SFDVKD. V dropped 4 bases and J dropped 3 bases, with 14 bases sitting between them. CDR3 length: 15 amino acids. The entry originates in a study of T cell responses to AZD1222 COVID-19 vaccine. The table came from immunoSEQ multiplex PCR; TCRdb's copy has only in-frame clones and leaves some out. The profile shows some 200,000 clones, just over 90% of them singletons. Findings of the study overall: Regions 160-218 and 743-854 held dominance among vaccine-associated CD4 TCRs, which spanned spike. The sample set comprised mostly white British donors with more females, and clonal diversity was possibly underestimated.

The source material was peripheral blood, sampled on day 0 of MenACWY control vaccination. The V and J genes are TRBV24-1 and TRBJ1-2; no clear D. The sequence was collected from an adult in good health. The CDR3 DNA is TGTGCCACCAGTGACCCCTCCACGGGGTACTATGGCTACACCTTC. Translated: CATSDPSTGYYGYTF.